The 2 T cell receptor beta chains given below trace back to one sample, sequenced in a study of identical twins (dated by TCRdb to about 2016). Library preparation was by 5' RACE. Sequenced using an Illumina HiSeq 2000. The public reads were run again by TCRdb, first through fastp at Q25 and then through MiXCR, and only productive beta chains were kept. Rows with a matching CDR3 protein are joined into one entry that keeps the most common DNA and genes. For this sample there are just under 550,000 distinct CDR3 sequences; 13% to 15% appear just once. The top ten constitute roughly 0.44% of the sample. A further study also used this sample, focusing on yellow fever vaccine responses in identical twins.

The source material was CD4+ T cells sorted from blood. The receptors stem from a woman under 30 in good health.

In its sample, this clonotype was seen a few times. The chain has TRBV10-3 and TRBJ2-1, with TRBD2 identical over 7 bases. Germline lookup yields CDR1 ENHRY and CDR2 SYGVKD. V lost 4 bases and J lost 2; bases outside the gene matches: 5. The CDR3 has 15 amino acids. The CDR3 bases are TGTGCCATCAGTGGGGAGGGCCGTACCTACAATGAGCAGTTCTTC. Its translation: CAISGEGRTYNEQFF.

Ten or more counts support this clonotype. J is TRBJ2-7 and V is TRBV5-1; 8 bases line up with TRBD1. The junction had 9 bases not matched to a gene; V was cut back by 1 base and J by 9 bases. In germline, CDR1 is SGHRS, CDR2 YFSETQ. This CDR3 is built from 14 residues. CDR3 amino acids: CASSLNVQQGGQYF. CDR3 DNA sequence: TGCGCCAGCAGCTTGAACGTCCAACAGGGGGGGCAGTACTTC.